Sequencing of this TCR beta chain was carried out in a study of blood T cells in healthy people across ages. Study background: Capture by template switching was about one barcoded beta molecule per two T cells.

Study-wide results and limits: Fewer expanded clones and more diversity marked long-lived versus aged donors.

Every donor contributed about 10 milliliters of peripheral blood by blood draw. Of note for this clonotype: Its antigen is undetermined.

The CDR3 has 18 amino acids. Germline V gives CDR1 MDHEN, CDR2 SYDVKM. Using a J-beta primer mix together with a sample-barcoded 5' primer, a second PCR was run for roughly 6 to 11 cycles. TCRdb called the 5' RACE reads again in MiXCR, with one record for every CDR3 protein. The table lists around 1.7 million distinct CDR3 sequences, about 28% of them singletons, with more than 6% in the top ten. Sequenced: blood. The clonotype originates from a young woman in good health. J is TRBJ2-1 and V is TRBV28; D not certain. The J call is uncertain, as TRBJ2-7 better fits the DNA end. In DNA, the CDR3 is TGTGCCAGCAGTTCCCCCTTCGGATCCCTCTTCTCCTACAATGAGCAGTACTTC. Translation gives CASSSPFGSLFSYNEQYF.